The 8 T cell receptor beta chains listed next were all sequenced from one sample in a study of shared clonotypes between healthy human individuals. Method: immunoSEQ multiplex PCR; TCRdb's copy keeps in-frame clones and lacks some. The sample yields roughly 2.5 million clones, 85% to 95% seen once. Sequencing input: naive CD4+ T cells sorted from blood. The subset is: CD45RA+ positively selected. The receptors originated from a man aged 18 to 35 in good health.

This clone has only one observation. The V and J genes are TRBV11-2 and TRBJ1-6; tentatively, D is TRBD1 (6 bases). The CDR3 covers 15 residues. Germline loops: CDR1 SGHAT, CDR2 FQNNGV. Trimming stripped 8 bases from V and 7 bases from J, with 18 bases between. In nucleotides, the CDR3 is TGTGCCAGCGGGTGGACGGACAGCCCAAATTCACCCCTCCACTTT. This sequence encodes CASGWTDSPNSPLHF.

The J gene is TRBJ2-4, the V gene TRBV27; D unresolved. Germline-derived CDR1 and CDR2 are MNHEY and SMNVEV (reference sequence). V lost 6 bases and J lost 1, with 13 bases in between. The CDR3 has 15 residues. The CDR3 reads CASRSERGAKNIQYF. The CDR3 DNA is TGTGCCAGCAGATCAGAGCGTGGGGCCAAAAACATTCAGTACTTC.

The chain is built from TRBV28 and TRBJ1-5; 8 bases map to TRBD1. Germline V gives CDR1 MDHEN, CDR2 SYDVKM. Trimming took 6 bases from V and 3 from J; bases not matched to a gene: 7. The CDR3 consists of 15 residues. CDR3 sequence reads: CASSRSTGVNQPQHF. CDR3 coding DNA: TGTGCCAGCAGCCGATCGACAGGGGTCAATCAGCCCCAGCATTTT.

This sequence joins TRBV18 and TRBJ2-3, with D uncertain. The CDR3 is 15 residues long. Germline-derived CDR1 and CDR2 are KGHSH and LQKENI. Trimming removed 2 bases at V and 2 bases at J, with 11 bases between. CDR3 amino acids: CASSPARTSTDTQYF. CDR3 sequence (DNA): TGTGCCAGCTCACCAGCCAGGACGTCCACAGATACGCAGTATTTT.

This CDR3 reads CASSFGGLATNEKLFF. As DNA, the CDR3 is TGTGCCAGCAGCTTTGGGGGGCTCGCAACTAATGAAAAACTGTTTTTT. The chain links TRBV5-4 to TRBJ1-4; the D gene is possibly TRBD1 (6 bases). The CDR3 runs 16 residues. The V gene's germline CDR1 is SGHNT and CDR2 YYREEE (reference sequence). Trimming removed 2 bases at V and 0 bases at J, with 11 bases between.

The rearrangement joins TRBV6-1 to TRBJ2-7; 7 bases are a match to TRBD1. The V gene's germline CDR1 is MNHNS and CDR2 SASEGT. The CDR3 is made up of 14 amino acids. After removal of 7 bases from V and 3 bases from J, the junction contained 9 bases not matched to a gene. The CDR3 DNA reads TGTGCCAGCACCCTACGACAGGGAGTCTACGAGCAGTACTTC. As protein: CASTLRQGVYEQYF.

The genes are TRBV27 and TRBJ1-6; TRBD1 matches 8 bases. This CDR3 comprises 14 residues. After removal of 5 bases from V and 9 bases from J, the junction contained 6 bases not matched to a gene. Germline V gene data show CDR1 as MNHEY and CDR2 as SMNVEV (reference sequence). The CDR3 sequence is CASSRGTGASPLHF. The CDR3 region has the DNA TGTGCCAGCAGTAGAGGGACAGGAGCTTCACCCCTCCACTTT.

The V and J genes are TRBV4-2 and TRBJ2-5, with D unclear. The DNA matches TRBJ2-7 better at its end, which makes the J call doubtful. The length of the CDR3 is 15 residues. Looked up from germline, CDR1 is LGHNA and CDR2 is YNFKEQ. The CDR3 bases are TGTGCCAGCAGCCAAGATCTCGATAGCTCCTACGAGCAGTACTTC. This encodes CASSQDLDSSYEQYF.